This is a list of T cell receptor beta chains from one sample in a study of T-cell memory formation after mild COVID-19. Via MiXCR, TCRdb re-called the 5' RACE reads, giving one row per CDR3 protein. The sample contains over 300,000 distinct CDR3 sequences, 20% to 25% of which appear only once. Sequencing was carried out using PBMCs or a T cell subset sorted from them (not recorded which). These receptors all come from a young man who had mild COVID-19 (a few samples of this study predate the infection). Cell type and time point are not known. CDR3s include the opening cysteine and the closing phenylalanine or tryptophan. Each record gives: J gene, clone size, V gene, D gene, CDR3 DNA, CDR3 protein. D genes are given only for firm matches. The size entry is marked missing in some rows and otherwise reads once, few, many or a size class.

J gene: TRBJ2-1
clone size: .
V gene: TRBV30
D gene: .
CDR3 DNA: TGTGCCTGGAGTTCTGACCCCTTGGGAAAAACCGAGCAGTTCTTC
CDR3 protein: CAWSSDPLGKTEQFF

J gene: TRBJ2-2
clone size: .
V gene: TRBV4-2
D gene: TRBD1
CDR3 DNA: TGTGCCAGCAGCCAAACTACAGGGGCGGGGGAGCTGTTTTTT
CDR3 protein: CASSQTTGAGELFF

J gene: TRBJ1-1
clone size: .
V gene: TRBV12-3/TRBV12-4
D gene: .
CDR3 DNA: TGTGCCAGCACCCCCGCTTTCTTT
CDR3 protein: CASTPAFF

J gene: TRBJ2-3
clone size: .
V gene: TRBV9
D gene: TRBD2
CDR3 DNA: TGTGCCAGCAGCGGCTCTAGCGGGGGGTCCCCAGATACGCAGTATTTT
CDR3 protein: CASSGSSGGSPDTQYF

J gene: TRBJ2-1
clone size: .
V gene: TRBV11-2
D gene: TRBD2
CDR3 DNA: TGTGCCAGCAGCTCCCTGCAGCGGGGGGCCTACAATGAGCAGTTCTTC
CDR3 protein: CASSSLQRGAYNEQFF

J gene: TRBJ2-6
clone size: .
V gene: TRBV7-9
D gene: TRBD2
CDR3 DNA: TGTGCCAGCATCCTTACCCCGGGAGGGCTCTCTGGGGCCAACGTCCTGACTTTC
CDR3 protein: CASILTPGGLSGANVLTF

J gene: TRBJ2-2
clone size: .
V gene: TRBV7-2
D gene: TRBD1
CDR3 DNA: TGTGCCAGCAGCTTACGAGACAGGGCTATACACGGGGAGCTGTTTTTT
CDR3 protein: CASSLRDRAIHGELFF

J gene: TRBJ1-4
clone size: .
V gene: TRBV4-1
D gene: .
CDR3 DNA: TGCGCCAGCAGCCAAAGCCCGGGGACTAATGAAAAACTGTTTTTT
CDR3 protein: CASSQSPGTNEKLFF

J gene: TRBJ1-5
clone size: few
V gene: TRBV6-1
D gene: .
CDR3 DNA: TGTGCCAGCAGTGAACAGGGGCGGGAAAATCAGCCCCAGCATTTT
CDR3 protein: CASSEQGRENQPQHF

J gene: TRBJ1-5
clone size: many
V gene: TRBV4-3
D gene: .
CDR3 DNA: TGCGCCAGCAGCCAAGGCCGGGACCAGCCCCAGCATTTT
CDR3 protein: CASSQGRDQPQHF

J gene: TRBJ2-3
clone size: .
V gene: TRBV2
D gene: TRBD2
CDR3 DNA: TGTGCCACCCGAGCGGGGGGGCCTAAGGCAGATACGCAGTATTTT
CDR3 protein: CATRAGGPKADTQYF

J gene: TRBJ1-1
clone size: once
V gene: TRBV27
D gene: TRBD1
CDR3 DNA: TGTGCCAGCCAGGGGGGCACTGAAGCTTTCTTT
CDR3 protein: CASQGGTEAFF

J gene: TRBJ2-2
clone size: few
V gene: TRBV28
D gene: .
CDR3 DNA: TGTGCCAGCAGTTTTGGTGTCGGCAGGGGGAACACCGGGGAGCTGTTTTTT
CDR3 protein: CASSFGVGRGNTGELFF

J gene: TRBJ1-1
clone size: few
V gene: TRBV6-1
D gene: .
CDR3 DNA: TGTGCCAGCACCAGGGGTTCAGAAGCTTTCTTT
CDR3 protein: CASTRGSEAFF

J gene: TRBJ1-1
clone size: .
V gene: TRBV25-1
D gene: .
CDR3 DNA: TGTGCCAGCAGTGAATCCCGGGGTGGTAGGGACACTGAAGCTTTCTTT
CDR3 protein: CASSESRGGRDTEAFF

J gene: TRBJ2-6
clone size: .
V gene: TRBV7-8
D gene: .
CDR3 DNA: TGTGCCAGCAGCTTTATTGCAGGGAGTCCCGGGGCCAACGTCCTGACTTTC
CDR3 protein: CASSFIAGSPGANVLTF

J gene: TRBJ2-1
clone size: .
V gene: TRBV10-1
D gene: .
CDR3 DNA: TGCGCCAGCAGTGAGACAGGGTCGACCTACAATGAGCAGTTCTTC
CDR3 protein: CASSETGSTYNEQFF

J gene: TRBJ2-1
clone size: .
V gene: TRBV12-3/TRBV12-4
D gene: .
CDR3 DNA: TGTGCCAGCAGTCCGTCGGGGTATGAGCAGTTCTTC
CDR3 protein: CASSPSGYEQFF

J gene: TRBJ2-2
clone size: .
V gene: TRBV7-7
D gene: .
CDR3 DNA: TGTGCTAGCAGCTTGGGGTGGAGGACCGGGGAGCTGTTTTTT
CDR3 protein: CASSLGWRTGELFF

J gene: TRBJ2-7
clone size: few
V gene: TRBV9
D gene: .
CDR3 DNA: TGTGCCAGCTCGCCTAATTGGCGTAACTCCTACGAGCAGTACTTC
CDR3 protein: CASSPNWRNSYEQYF

J gene: TRBJ1-5
clone size: .
V gene: TRBV20-1
D gene: .
CDR3 DNA: TGCAGTGCTAGAGTAGGTGCGGGTCAGCCCCAGCATTTT
CDR3 protein: CSARVGAGQPQHF

J gene: TRBJ2-5
clone size: .
V gene: TRBV6-2/TRBV6-3
D gene: TRBD1
CDR3 DNA: TGTGCCAGCAGCAGACCGGGGACAGGGGGCACGAAGACCCAGTACTTC
CDR3 protein: CASSRPGTGGTKTQYF

J gene: TRBJ1-6
clone size: .
V gene: TRBV15
D gene: .
CDR3 DNA: TGTGCCACCAGCAGAGATCGGGGCGGTGGTTCACCCCTCCACTTT
CDR3 protein: CATSRDRGGGSPLHF

J gene: TRBJ2-3
clone size: few
V gene: TRBV29-1
D gene: .
CDR3 DNA: TGCAGCGTTGAGGATACGCAGTATTTT
CDR3 protein: CSVEDTQYF

J gene: TRBJ2-7
clone size: few
V gene: TRBV4-3
D gene: .
CDR3 DNA: TGCGCCAGCAGCCAAGATCGCGCGGGCTACGAGCAGTACTTC
CDR3 protein: CASSQDRAGYEQYF

J gene: TRBJ2-5
clone size: .
V gene: TRBV9
D gene: TRBD2
CDR3 DNA: TGTGCCAGCAGCGTGACTAGCGGGGGGGTTCAAGAGACCCAGTACTTC
CDR3 protein: CASSVTSGGVQETQYF

J gene: TRBJ2-1
clone size: .
V gene: TRBV14
D gene: TRBD2
CDR3 DNA: TGTGCCAGCAGCCATTCTAGCGGGGGGGTCTGGGATGAGCAGTTCTTC
CDR3 protein: CASSHSSGGVWDEQFF

J gene: TRBJ1-1
clone size: many
V gene: TRBV29-1
D gene: .
CDR3 DNA: TGCAGCGTTGTTAGGGGCGCGGAGACTGAAGCTTTCTTT
CDR3 protein: CSVVRGAETEAFF

J gene: TRBJ2-1
clone size: .
V gene: TRBV7-3
D gene: .
CDR3 DNA: TGTGCCAGCAGCACGGACGGCTCTGGGGAGCAGTTCTTC
CDR3 protein: CASSTDGSGEQFF

J gene: TRBJ2-5
clone size: .
V gene: TRBV7-9
D gene: .
CDR3 DNA: TGTGCCACTTCGGGGCGTACGGAGACCCAGTACTTC
CDR3 protein: CATSGRTETQYF

J gene: TRBJ2-5
clone size: .
V gene: TRBV5-6
D gene: TRBD1
CDR3 DNA: TGTGCCAGCAGCTCGACCGGGACAGAAGAGACCCAGTACTTC
CDR3 protein: CASSSTGTEETQYF

J gene: TRBJ1-1
clone size: few
V gene: TRBV6-6
D gene: .
CDR3 DNA: TGTGCCAGCAGTTCCACAGGGAGGGGACTGAACACTGAAGCTTTCTTT
CDR3 protein: CASSSTGRGLNTEAFF

J gene: TRBJ2-4
clone size: .
V gene: TRBV20-1
D gene: TRBD1
CDR3 DNA: TGCAGTGCTGGGATCGACAGGGGTTGGGACAAAAACATTCAGTACTTC
CDR3 protein: CSAGIDRGWDKNIQYF

J gene: TRBJ2-2
clone size: many
V gene: TRBV4-1
D gene: .
CDR3 DNA: TGCGCCAGCAGACGGACTTGGACCGGGGAGCTGTTTTTT
CDR3 protein: CASRRTWTGELFF

J gene: TRBJ2-1
clone size: .
V gene: TRBV6-5
D gene: .
CDR3 DNA: TGTGCCAGCAGGGGGGCAACCTACAATGAGCAGTTCTTC
CDR3 protein: CASRGATYNEQFF

J gene: TRBJ2-5
clone size: .
V gene: TRBV5-1
D gene: .
CDR3 DNA: TGCGCCAGCAGCTCCCTGACCAGAGGAGAGACCCAGTACTTC
CDR3 protein: CASSSLTRGETQYF

J gene: TRBJ1-5
clone size: .
V gene: TRBV9
D gene: .
CDR3 DNA: TGTGCCAGCAGCCCTGGGAGCCAGCATTTT
CDR3 protein: CASSPGSQHF

J gene: TRBJ2-2
clone size: few
V gene: TRBV11-2
D gene: TRBD1
CDR3 DNA: TGTGCCAGCAGCCCCGGGACAGTTTACACCGGGGAGCTGTTTTTT
CDR3 protein: CASSPGTVYTGELFF

J gene: TRBJ1-4
clone size: .
V gene: TRBV7-2
D gene: .
CDR3 DNA: TGTGCCAGCAGCTTAGCTCCCGGGGCTGAAAAACTGTTTTTT
CDR3 protein: CASSLAPGAEKLFF

J gene: TRBJ2-5
clone size: few
V gene: TRBV9
D gene: .
CDR3 DNA: TGTGCCAGCAGCGCCCCTCCTCGTGGGGGAATAGAAGAGACCCAGTACTTC
CDR3 protein: CASSAPPRGGIEETQYF

J gene: TRBJ2-5
clone size: few
V gene: TRBV5-1
D gene: .
CDR3 DNA: TGCGCCAGCAGCCCCCGGGACCGATTGTACCAAGAGACCCAGTACTTC
CDR3 protein: CASSPRDRLYQETQYF

J gene: TRBJ2-5
clone size: few
V gene: TRBV5-1
D gene: .
CDR3 DNA: TGCGCCAGCAGCCCGGGGGGTATGTCAGGGGCCGGAGAGACCCAGTACTTC
CDR3 protein: CASSPGGMSGAGETQYF

J gene: TRBJ2-2
clone size: .
V gene: TRBV7-2
D gene: TRBD1
CDR3 DNA: TGTGCCAGCAGCCTCGGACAGGGGGCGACCAATTTATACACCGGGGAGCTGTTTTTT
CDR3 protein: CASSLGQGATNLYTGELFF

J gene: TRBJ1-5
clone size: few
V gene: TRBV24-1
D gene: .
CDR3 DNA: TGTGCCACCACTAGCAATCAGCCCCAGCATTTT
CDR3 protein: CATTSNQPQHF

J gene: TRBJ1-5
clone size: .
V gene: TRBV6-5
D gene: TRBD1
CDR3 DNA: TGTGCCAGCCGGGAACAGGGGGCTGGTCAGCCCCAGCATTTT
CDR3 protein: CASREQGAGQPQHF

J gene: TRBJ1-2
clone size: few
V gene: TRBV7-2
D gene: .
CDR3 DNA: TGTGCCAGCAGCTGGATGACAGCGTCCTACACCTTC
CDR3 protein: CASSWMTASYTF

J gene: TRBJ2-1
clone size: few
V gene: TRBV5-5
D gene: .
CDR3 DNA: TGTGCCAGCAGCTTGGCGGGGGGCACTTACAATGAGCAGTTCTTC
CDR3 protein: CASSLAGGTYNEQFF

J gene: TRBJ2-3
clone size: many
V gene: TRBV5-1
D gene: TRBD1
CDR3 DNA: TGCGCCAGCAGCTCTGGGACAGAGAAAGATACGCAGTATTTT
CDR3 protein: CASSSGTEKDTQYF

J gene: TRBJ2-5
clone size: .
V gene: TRBV12-3/TRBV12-4
D gene: TRBD2
CDR3 DNA: TGTGCCAGCAGTTTCTTTACTAGCGGGGGGCGGATTTACTTC
CDR3 protein: CASSFFTSGGRIYF